Following are 26 T cell receptor beta chains from one sample sequenced in a study of type 1 regulatory T cells. General study results and limits: Type 1 regulatory T cells had a more restricted TCR repertoire than non-type 1 regulatory T cells.

Their cognate antigens are unknown. TCRdb re-derived calls from the reads in MiXCR, one entry per CDR3 protein. In the table there are 70,000 or so distinct CDR3 sequences, under 25% of which are singletons. The specimen sequenced was cultured type 1 regulatory T (Tr1) cells, either the whole culture or a sorted fraction (not recorded which). All receptors derive from a human donor in good health.

The chain links TRBV28 to TRBJ1-1, with TRBD1 identical over 7 bases. CDR1 MDHEN and CDR2 SYDVKM come from the germline V gene. Trimming cost V 5 bases and J 10 bases; bases outside gene matches: 10. There are 13 residues in the CDR3. The CDR3, as DNA: TGTGCCAGCAGTCCCCCGGACAGGACCTCAGCTTTCTTT. Translated, it gives CASSPPDRTSAFF.

This clonotype was recorded many times. This rearrangement joins TRBV12-2 to TRBJ2-2; the D call of TRBD1 is as the table states it, not checked on the DNA. TRBV12-2 is assigned pseudogene status. The CDR3 contains 17 residues. The CDR3, as DNA: TGTGCAAGTCGCTCCCAACCGGGACAGGTGAACACCGGGGAGCTGTTTTTT. Its protein product is CASRSQPGQVNTGELFF.

The V call is TRBV9, the J call TRBJ2-1; TRBD2 aligns across 14 bases. The CDR3 loop spans 15 amino acids. CDR1 is SGDLS, CDR2 YYNGEE, per germline. Losses at the gene ends were 0 bases for V and 8 bases for J; bases not matched to a gene: 1. The CDR3 DNA is TGTGCCAGCAGCGTAGGACTAGCGGGAGGGTATGAGCAGTTCTTC. It yields the protein CASSVGLAGGYEQFF.

The chain links TRBV7-2 to TRBJ2-3; D is unclear. Trimming took 6 bases from V and 2 from J, leaving 9 bases between them. CDR3 size: 13 residues. Germline V gives CDR1 SGHTA, CDR2 FQGNSA. In DNA form, the CDR3 reads TGTGCCAGCAGTCGACAAGACACAGATACGCAGTATTTT. It is translated as CASSRQDTDTQYF.

The chain combines TRBV20-1 with TRBJ2-3, with D tentatively TRBD1 (5 bases). Trimming took 6 bases from V and 8 from J, leaving 15 bases between them. Germline V gene lookup returns CDR1 DFQATT and CDR2 SNEGSKA (reference sequence). CDR3 length equals 12 residues. The chain's CDR3 is CSARTGSGTQYF. The CDR3 DNA is TGCAGTGCAAGAACAGGTTCGGGTACGCAGTATTTT.

This clonotype has a handful of counts. The rearrangement joins TRBV12-3 or TRBV12-4 to TRBJ2-3; 10 bases fit TRBD2. The V segment lost 7 bases and the J segment 4 bases; nucleotides outside the gene matches: 14. This CDR3 region has 17 residues. Written as DNA, the CDR3 is TGTGCCAGCACCGAAGGGGGTACTAGCGGGGTTGCAGATACGCAGTATTTT. Its translation is CASTEGGTSGVADTQYF.

This clonotype was seen more than once but under ten times. The chain employs TRBV7-6 and TRBJ2-1, with a weak D call TRBD2 (6 bases). CDR3 length equals 15 residues. CDR1 SGHVS and CDR2 FNYEAQ come from the germline V gene. The V gene lost 5 bases and the J gene lost 0 bases, with 11 bases spanning the gap. The CDR3 protein is CASSRGGSSYNEQFF. The CDR3 DNA follows: TGTGCCAGCAGCCGTGGGGGGAGCTCCTACAATGAGCAGTTCTTC.

The chain carries TRBV29-1 and TRBJ2-1; D is undetermined. V lost 4 bases to trimming and J lost 7 bases, with 14 bases between them. The CDR3 length is 13 residues. Germline values: CDR1 SQVTM, CDR2 ANQGSEA. The CDR3 nucleotides read TGCAGCGTTGGGGCAGGTCAAGGGAATGAGCAGTTCTTC. Its translation: CSVGAGQGNEQFF.

This clonotype was observed a handful of times. The chain carries TRBV20-1 and TRBJ1-6; weak D call: TRBD1 (5 bases). V dropped 4 bases and J dropped 12 bases, with 16 bases sitting between them. Per germline, CDR1 DFQATT and CDR2 SNEGSKA (reference sequence). The CDR3 covers 13 residues. The CDR3 DNA is TGCAGTGCTAAATACAGGCTCGGGGGACCCCTCCACTTT. Translated, it gives CSAKYRLGGPLHF.

In this sample, this clonotype turned up a few times. The chain uses TRBV30 and TRBJ1-5; D is perhaps TRBD1 (6 bases). CDR1 and CDR2 (germline): GTSNPN, SVGIG (reference sequence). V was shortened by 5 bases and J by 5 bases, with 13 bases between the two germline ends. CDR3 length: 13 amino acids. CDR3 protein: CAWGGGGDQPQHF. For the CDR3, the DNA is TGTGCCTGGGGAGGGGGAGGAGATCAGCCCCAGCATTTT.

This clonotype showed up many times. This chain connects TRBV10-3 to TRBJ2-6; D remains unclear. CDR1 ENHRY and CDR2 SYGVKD come from the germline V gene. The V end lost 10 bases, the J end lost 2 bases, and 9 bases lay between the germline ends. The CDR3 totals 13 residues. CDR3 protein: CATLQPGANVLTF. Here the CDR3 DNA reads TGTGCCACTTTACAACCTGGGGCCAACGTCCTGACTTTC.

This clonotype was picked up one time. This sequence joins TRBV12-3 or TRBV12-4 and TRBJ2-1; 9 bases are shared with TRBD2. J lost 5 bases, V lost 6 bases, and 11 bases had no gene match. The CDR3 has 16 residues. The CDR3 region is CASRTNPGLADNEQFF. As DNA, the CDR3 is TGTGCCAGCAGGACGAACCCGGGACTAGCAGACAATGAGCAGTTCTTC.

This clonotype is classed as medium-sized (0.01 to 0.1%). The chain has TRBV4-2 and TRBJ1-6; D gene ambiguous. The CDR3 totals 13 residues. Germline CDR1 LGHNA, CDR2 YNFKEQ. The germline V and J ends were trimmed by 6 bases and 5 bases, with 8 bases remaining between them. CDR3 sequence (DNA): TGTGCCAGCAGAGGGCAGAATAATTCACCCCTCCACTTT. This translates into CASRGQNNSPLHF.

Ten or more counts support this clonotype. The chain links TRBV24-1 to TRBJ1-5; D unclear. The CDR3 totals 12 residues. CDR1 is KGHDR and CDR2 is SFDVKD in the germline V gene. V was clipped by 2 bases and J by 3 bases, with 1 base between them. The CDR3 region is CATSDSNQPQHF. DNA for the CDR3: TGTGCCACCAGTGATTCCAATCAGCCCCAGCATTTT.

The V call is TRBV9, the J call TRBJ2-5; possibly TRBD1 or TRBD2 for D (6 bases each). V was trimmed by 0 bases and J by 1 base, leaving 10 bases between them. Germline V gene data show CDR1 as SGDLS and CDR2 as YYNGEE. This CDR3 is built from 15 residues. CDR3 region: CASSVGGAVQETQYF. The CDR3, as DNA: TGTGCCAGCAGCGTAGGGGGGGCGGTCCAAGAGACCCAGTACTTC.

The chain couples TRBV20-1 to TRBJ2-7; no clear D gene. The germline V gene encodes CDR1 DFQATT and CDR2 SNEGSKA (reference sequence). The V gene lost 5 bases and the J gene lost 6 bases, with 8 bases spanning the gap. The CDR3 extends over 10 amino acids. This CDR3 is CSAVASEQYF. The DNA for the CDR3 is TGCAGTGCTGTAGCCTCCGAGCAGTACTTC.

This clonotype was detected only a few times. This chain connects TRBV7-2 to TRBJ2-7; no clear D. Per the germline V gene, CDR1 is SGHTA and CDR2 is FQGNSA. This CDR3 is built from 12 residues. V shed 2 bases and J shed 5 bases, with 7 bases lying between them. CDR3 DNA: TGTGCCAGCAGCTTACAGGTTAACGAGCAGTACTTC. This sequence encodes CASSLQVNEQYF.

In the case of this clonotype: Compared with germline, one end of the junction differs, possibly owing to a read error. The V and J genes are TRBV5-1 and TRBJ2-1, with D possibly TRBD2 on 5 matching bases. The CDR3 totals 13 residues. Germline CDR1 reads SGHRS; CDR2 reads YFSETQ. Here the CDR3 reads CASILDSEDEQFF. The CDR3 region has the DNA TGCGCCAGCATCTTGGACTCCGAGGATGAGCAGTTCTTC.

This clonotype was counted only a few times. The genes are TRBV12-3 or TRBV12-4 and TRBJ2-1; 14 positions agree with TRBD2. V gave up 5 bases and J gave up 9 bases; unmatched junction bases: 6. There are 15 residues in the CDR3. Here the CDR3 DNA reads TGTGCCAGCAGTGGAACCGGGACTAGCGGGAGTGAGCAGTTCTTC. It codes for CASSGTGTSGSEQFF.

This clonotype was observed a few times. Here the CDR3 reads CASSFEGGENIQYF. The DNA of the CDR3 is TGTGCCAGCAGCTTTGAGGGAGGGGAAAACATTCAGTACTTC. The chain couples TRBV5-4 to TRBJ2-4, with TRBD2 matching 7 bases. CDR1 and CDR2 (germline): SGHNT, YYREEE (reference sequence). V was clipped by 2 bases and J by 5 bases; unmatched bases: 4. This CDR3 is 14 amino acids long. Filled out from reference TRBV5-4 and TRBJ2-4, the complete variable domain reads ETGVTQSPTHLIKTRGQQVTLRCSSQSGHNTVSWYQQALGQGPQFIFQYYREEENGRGNFPPRFSGLQFPNYSSELNVNALELDDSALYLCASSFEGGENIQYFGAGTRLSVL.

This chain connects TRBV21-1 to TRBJ1-1; the table names TRBD1, a call not compared with the DNA. TRBV21-1 is deemed a pseudogene. The CDR3 loop spans 17 amino acids. The CDR3 protein is CASSKAGGAVTPHEAFF. The CDR3 DNA follows: TGTGCCAGCAGCAAAGCGGGTGGAGCAGTTACCCCCCATGAAGCTTTCTTT.

The gene calls are TRBV5-1 and TRBJ2-1; 10 positions agree with TRBD2. V trimming: 7 bases; J trimming: 9 bases; junction bases outside the gene matches: 16. This CDR3 spans 16 amino acids. Germline CDR1 SGHRS, CDR2 YFSETQ. The CDR3 reads CASAFVLAGNGGEQFF. CDR3 coding DNA: TGCGCCAGCGCTTTCGTACTAGCGGGGAACGGGGGTGAGCAGTTCTTC.

V and J are TRBV9 and TRBJ2-2, with 10 bases identical to TRBD2. The J segment lost 6 bases and the V segment lost 4 bases, leaving 6 bases of the junction unmatched. The germline CDR1 and CDR2 sequences are SGDLS and YYNGEE. CDR3 length: 15 residues. DNA of the CDR3: TGTGCCAGCAGCCTGAGCGGGAGGGAGGCCGGGGAGCTGTTTTTT. Encoded protein: CASSLSGREAGELFF.

This chain links TRBV11-2 with TRBJ1-1; D is possibly TRBD1 (5 bases). CDR1 and CDR2 from the germline V gene are SGHAT and FQNNGV. The CDR3 loop spans 15 amino acids. V shed 4 bases and J shed 2 bases, with 14 bases lying between them. The chain's CDR3 is CASSSFGHANTEAFF. In DNA, the CDR3 is TGTGCCAGCAGCTCATTCGGACACGCCAACACTGAAGCTTTCTTT. Full variable domain (rest looked up from reference TRBV11-2 and TRBJ1-1): EAGVAQSPRYKIIEKRQSVAFWCNPISGHATLYWYQQILGQGPKLLIQFQNNGVVDDSQLPKDRFSAERLKGVDSTLKIQPAKLEDSAVYLCASSSFGHANTEAFFGQGTRLTVV.

This clonotype was recorded at least ten times. The chain combines TRBV7-9 with TRBJ2-3; D is unclear. The CDR3 is 14 amino acids. V was cut by 0 bases and J by 0 bases, with 4 bases left in between. Germline CDR1 is SEHNR and CDR2 is FQNEAQ (reference sequence). CDR3 amino acids: CASSLAGSTDTQYF. Here the CDR3 DNA reads TGTGCCAGCAGCTTAGCGGGGAGCACAGATACGCAGTATTTT. The variable domain in full, with the rest retrieved from reference TRBV7-9 and TRBJ2-3, is DTGVSQNPRHKITKRGQNVTFRCDPISEHNRLYWYRQTLGQGPEFLTYFQNEAQLEKSRLLSDRFSAERPKGSFSTLEIQRTEQGDSAMYLCASSLAGSTDTQYFGPGTRLTVL.

Details on this clonotype: In this CDR3 the conserved last residue, phenylalanine or tryptophan, is missing, so a read error is likely. This sequence joins TRBV6-6 and TRBJ1-1; possibly TRBD1 for D (6 bases). Germline CDR1 MNHNY, CDR2 SVGAGI (reference sequence). V lost 6 bases and J 3 bases, leaving 14 bases between the germline ends. The CDR3 runs 14 residues. Here the CDR3 DNA reads TGTGCCAGCAGGACCAACAGGGAGCACACTGAAGCTTTCCTT. Amino acids: CASRTNREHTEAFL.